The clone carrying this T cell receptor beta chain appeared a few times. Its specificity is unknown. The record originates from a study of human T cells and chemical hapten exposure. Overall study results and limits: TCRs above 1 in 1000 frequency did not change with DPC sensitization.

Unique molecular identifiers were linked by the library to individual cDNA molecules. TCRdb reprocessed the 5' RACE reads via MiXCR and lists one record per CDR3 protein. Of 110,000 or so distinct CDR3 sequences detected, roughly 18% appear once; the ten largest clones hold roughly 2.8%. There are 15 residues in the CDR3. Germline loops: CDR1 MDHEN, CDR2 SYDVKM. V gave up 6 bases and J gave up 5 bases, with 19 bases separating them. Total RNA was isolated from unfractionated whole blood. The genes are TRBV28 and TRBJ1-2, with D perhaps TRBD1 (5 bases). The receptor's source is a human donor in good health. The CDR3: CASRPSIGEGYGYTF. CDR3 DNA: TGTGCCAGCAGACCATCCATAGGGGAGGGGTATGGCTACACCTTC.